Listed below are T cell receptor beta chains from one sample, sequenced in a study of breast tumors, draining lymph nodes, adjacent tissues. One entry per CDR3 protein, called by TCRdb with MiXCR from the multiplex PCR reads. The sample yields nearly 200,000 distinct CDR3 sequences, over 25% seen once. The sequenced material came from axillary lymph node tissue. Receptors originate from a female donor with breast cancer. Some clones in this sample may be carry-over from other donors' samples. The CDR3 runs from the conserved cysteine through the conserved F or W. D genes are given only for firm matches. Some rows mark clone size as missing; the rest say once, few, many or name a class of expanded clone.

cdr3_aa cdr3_nt clone_size v_call d_call j_call
CASSDSGRRETQYF TGTGCCAGCAGCGACTCCGGGAGAAGGGAGACCCAGTACTTC many TRBV7-9 NA TRBJ2-5
CGAIAGGRGNKQFF TGCGGTGCTATAGCGGGAGGGCGGGGCAATAAGCAGTTCTTC NA TRBV20-1 TRBD2 TRBJ2-1
CSAEGQGSLPQPQHF TGCAGTGCAGAAGGACAGGGTTCCTTGCCTCAGCCCCAGCATTTT NA TRBV20-1 TRBD1 TRBJ1-5
CASSLAKYERQFF TGTGCCAGCAGCTTAGCGAAGTACGAAAGGCAGTTCTTC NA TRBV7-2 NA TRBJ2-1
CAGSHIGQGTSEQYF TGTGCCGGCAGTCACATCGGACAGGGTACGAGCGAGCAGTACTTC NA TRBV6-5 TRBD1 TRBJ2-7
CAWSSPGEAKKLFF TGTGCCTGGAGCTCTCCAGGGGAAGCGAAAAAACTGTTTTTC NA TRBV30 NA TRBJ1-4
CASSMGGDSPRSGANVLTF TGTGCCAGTAGTATGGGTGGGGACTCCCCCCGCTCTGGGGCCAACGTCCTGACTTTC many TRBV19 NA TRBJ2-6
CASSSGAGGYTF TGTGCCAGTTCTAGTGGGGCTGGTGGCTACACCTTC NA TRBV19 NA TRBJ1-2
CASRQGGNENLFF TGCGCCAGCAGACAGGGCGGTAATGAAAACCTGTTTTTT NA TRBV5-1 NA TRBJ1-4
CSGSLRRETQYF TGCAGCGGTAGCCTCCGAAGGGAGACCCAGTACTTC many TRBV20-1 NA TRBJ2-5
CASSLGLGSDTQYF TGTGCCAGCAGCCTTGGACTAGGGTCAGATACGCAGTATTTT many TRBV7-6 TRBD2 TRBJ2-3
CASSIGTGGAEAFF TGCGCCAGCAGCATCGGGACAGGGGGCGCAGAGGCTTTCTTT NA TRBV5-1 TRBD1 TRBJ1-1
CASSRGRNTEAFF TGCGCCAGCAGCCGGGGGAGGAACACTGAAGCTTTCTTT few TRBV5-1 NA TRBJ1-1
CASSLDEGRGPQHF TGTGCCAGCAGCTTAGATGAGGGGCGGGGGCCCCAGCATTTT NA TRBV7-9 NA TRBJ1-5
CASSAGQGRNTGELFF TGTGCCAGCAGCGCGGGACAGGGCAGGAACACCGGGGAGCTGTTTTTT many TRBV9 TRBD1 TRBJ2-2
CAWNAGDSPLHF TGTGCCTGGAATGCAGGGGATTCACCCCTCCACTTT many TRBV30 NA TRBJ1-6
CASSPTSGTIGELFF TGTGCCAGCTCACCGACTAGCGGGACGATCGGGGAGCTGTTTTTT NA TRBV18 TRBD2 TRBJ2-2
CASSPRDRVTEKLFF TGTGCCAGTAGTCCGAGGGACAGGGTAACTGAAAAACTGTTTTTT many TRBV19 TRBD1 TRBJ1-4
CASSIGASGGARDTQYF TGTGCCAGTAGTATAGGGGCTAGCGGGGGGGCCAGAGATACGCAGTATTTT many TRBV19 TRBD2 TRBJ2-3
CASSQDESNRGTDTQYF TGTGCCAGCAGCCAAGATGAGTCGAACAGGGGGACAGATACGCAGTATTTT many TRBV14 TRBD1 TRBJ2-3
CATSRVGRDTQYF TGTGCCACCAGCAGAGTTGGGCGGGATACGCAGTATTTT NA TRBV15 NA TRBJ2-3
CASSYSDRTSGRAYEQYF TGTGCCAGCAGTTACTCCGACAGAACTAGCGGGAGGGCCTACGAGCAGTACTTC many TRBV6-5 TRBD2 TRBJ2-7
CASSGGEDQPQYF TGTGCCAGCTCGGGAGGGGAGGACCAGCCCCAGTACTTC NA TRBV18 TRBD2 TRBJ2-5
CASSADDTEAFF TGTGCCAGCAGTGCCGACGACACTGAAGCTTTCTTT NA TRBV2 NA TRBJ1-1
CASSPLGAIETQYF TGTGCCAGCAGTCCCCTCGGGGCGATAGAGACCCAGTACTTC few TRBV28 NA TRBJ2-5
CASSEGGGGETQYF TGTGCCAGCAGTGAAGGTGGGGGAGGAGAGACCCAGTACTTC NA TRBV2 NA TRBJ2-5
CASSLGTSGRGTQYF TGTGCCAGCAGCTTAGGGACTAGCGGGAGAGGGACCCAGTACTTC NA TRBV7-8 TRBD2 TRBJ2-5
CASSQLTGTSVPYEQYF TGCGCCAGCAGCCAACTCACCGGGACTAGCGTCCCCTACGAGCAGTACTTC many TRBV4-1 TRBD2 TRBJ2-7
CSAAATSGTRETGELFF TGCAGTGCGGCGGCGACTAGCGGGACTAGGGAAACCGGGGAGCTGTTTTTT once TRBV20-1 TRBD2 TRBJ2-2
CASSSLNPTIYF TGTGCCAGCAGCTCCCTAAACCCCACCATATATTTT many TRBV28 NA TRBJ1-3
CASSPDGLQETQYF TGCGCCAGCAGTCCTGACGGGCTCCAAGAGACCCAGTACTTC NA TRBV6-5 NA TRBJ2-5
CASTRTPNYGYTF TGTGCCAGCACTCGGACACCCAACTATGGCTACACCTTC many TRBV6-5 NA TRBJ1-2
CASSHSPGQGADQPQHF TGTGCCAGCAGTCATTCCCCGGGACAGGGGGCAGATCAGCCCCAGCATTTT many TRBV2 TRBD1 TRBJ1-5